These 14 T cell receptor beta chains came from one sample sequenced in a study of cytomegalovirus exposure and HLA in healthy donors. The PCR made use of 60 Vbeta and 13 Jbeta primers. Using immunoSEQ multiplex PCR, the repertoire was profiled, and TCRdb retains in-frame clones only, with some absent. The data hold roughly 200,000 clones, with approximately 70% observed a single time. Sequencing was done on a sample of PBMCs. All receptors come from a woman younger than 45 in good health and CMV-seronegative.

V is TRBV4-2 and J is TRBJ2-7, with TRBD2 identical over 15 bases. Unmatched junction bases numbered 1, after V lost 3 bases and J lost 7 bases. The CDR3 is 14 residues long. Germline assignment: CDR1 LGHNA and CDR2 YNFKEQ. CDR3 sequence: CASSHGTSGGEQYF. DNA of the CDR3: TGTGCCAGCAGCCATGGGACTAGCGGGGGGGAGCAGTACTTC.

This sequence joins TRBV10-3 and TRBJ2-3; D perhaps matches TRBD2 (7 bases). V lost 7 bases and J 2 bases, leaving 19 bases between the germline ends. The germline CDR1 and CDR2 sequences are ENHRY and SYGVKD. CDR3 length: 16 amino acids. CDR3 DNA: TGTGCCATCAAGGGGGGGGCAGGGATGGCCACAGATACGCAGTATTTT. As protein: CAIKGGAGMATDTQYF.

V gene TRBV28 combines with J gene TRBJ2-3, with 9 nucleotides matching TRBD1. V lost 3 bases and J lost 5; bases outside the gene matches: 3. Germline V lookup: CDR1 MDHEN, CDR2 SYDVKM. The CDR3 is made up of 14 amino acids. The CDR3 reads CASSLKGQGDTQYF. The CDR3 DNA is TGTGCCAGCAGTTTGAAGGGACAGGGAGATACGCAGTATTTT.

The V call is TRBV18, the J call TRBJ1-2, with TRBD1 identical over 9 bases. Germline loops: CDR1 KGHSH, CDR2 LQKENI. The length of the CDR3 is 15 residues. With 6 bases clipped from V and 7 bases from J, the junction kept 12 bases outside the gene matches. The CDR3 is CASSANPGQGGGYTF. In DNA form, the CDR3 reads TGTGCCAGCTCTGCAAACCCGGGACAGGGAGGTGGCTACACCTTC.

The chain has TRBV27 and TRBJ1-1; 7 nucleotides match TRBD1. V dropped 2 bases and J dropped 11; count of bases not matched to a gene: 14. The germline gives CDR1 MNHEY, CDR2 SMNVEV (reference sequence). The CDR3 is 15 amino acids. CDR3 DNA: TGTGCCAGCAGTTTACATGTCAGAGGGGGCGGGGGGGCTTTCTTT. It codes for CASSLHVRGGGGAFF.

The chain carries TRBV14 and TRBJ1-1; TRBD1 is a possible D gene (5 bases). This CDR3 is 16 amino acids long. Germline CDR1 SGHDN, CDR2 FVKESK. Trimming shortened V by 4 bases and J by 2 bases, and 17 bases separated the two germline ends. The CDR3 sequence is CASSLLLLGGNTEAFF. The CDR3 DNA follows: TGTGCCAGCAGCCTTCTACTGCTGGGGGGAAACACTGAAGCTTTCTTT.

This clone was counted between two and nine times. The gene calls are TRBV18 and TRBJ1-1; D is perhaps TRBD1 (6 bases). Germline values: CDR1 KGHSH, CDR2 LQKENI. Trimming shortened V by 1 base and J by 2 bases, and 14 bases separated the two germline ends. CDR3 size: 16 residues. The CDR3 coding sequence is TGTGCCAGCTCACCACAGACGAGGGGGGGAAACACTGAAGCTTTCTTT. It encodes CASSPQTRGGNTEAFF.

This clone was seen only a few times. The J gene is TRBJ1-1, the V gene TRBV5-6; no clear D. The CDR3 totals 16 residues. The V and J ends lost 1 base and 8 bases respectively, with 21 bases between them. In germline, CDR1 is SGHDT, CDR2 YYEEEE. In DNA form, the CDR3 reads TGTGCCAGCAGCTTGTGGGCGATTCGGGGTTATGGGGAAGCTTTCTTT. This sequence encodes CASSLWAIRGYGEAFF.

Here the CDR3 DNA reads TGTGCCAGCAGCCATGAAATAGCGGGGGGATACTACAATGAGCAGTTCTTC. It encodes CASSHEIAGGYYNEQFF. The J gene is TRBJ2-1, the V gene TRBV14, with 10 bases lining up with TRBD2. The CDR3 is made up of 17 amino acids. CDR1 and CDR2 (germline): SGHDN, FVKESK. Trimming took 3 bases from V and 3 from J; bases not matched to a gene: 8.

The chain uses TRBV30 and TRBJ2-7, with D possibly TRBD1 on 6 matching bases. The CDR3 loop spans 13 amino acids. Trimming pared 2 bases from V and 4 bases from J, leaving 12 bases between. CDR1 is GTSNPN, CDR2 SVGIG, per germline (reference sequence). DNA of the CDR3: TGTGCCTGGAGTCAGGGGTGGGGGTACGAGCAGTACTTC. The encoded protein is CAWSQGWGYEQYF.

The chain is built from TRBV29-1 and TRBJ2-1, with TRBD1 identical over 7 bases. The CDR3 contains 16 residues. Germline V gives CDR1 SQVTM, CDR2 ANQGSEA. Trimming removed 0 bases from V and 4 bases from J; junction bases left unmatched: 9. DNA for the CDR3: TGCAGCGTTGAAGATCTTAGACAGGGTCGATACAATGAGCAGTTCTTC. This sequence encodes CSVEDLRQGRYNEQFF.

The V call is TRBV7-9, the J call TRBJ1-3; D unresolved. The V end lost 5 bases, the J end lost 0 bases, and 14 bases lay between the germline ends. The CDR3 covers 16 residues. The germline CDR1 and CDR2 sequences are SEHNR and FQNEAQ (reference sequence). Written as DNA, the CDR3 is TGTGCCAGCAGCACGTCGGACTTACCCTCTGGAAACACCATATATTTT. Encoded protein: CASSTSDLPSGNTIYF.

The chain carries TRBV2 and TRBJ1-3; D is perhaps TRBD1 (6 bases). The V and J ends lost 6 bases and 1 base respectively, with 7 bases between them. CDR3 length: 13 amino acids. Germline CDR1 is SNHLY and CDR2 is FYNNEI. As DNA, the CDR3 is TGTGCCAGCAGCACAGGGTCTGGAAACACCATATATTTT. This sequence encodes CASSTGSGNTIYF. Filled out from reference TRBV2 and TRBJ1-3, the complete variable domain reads EPEVTQTPSHQVTQMGQEVILRCVPISNHLYFYWYRQILGQKVEFLVSFYNNEISEKSEIFDDQFSVERPDGSNFTLKIRSTKLEDSAMYFCASSTGSGNTIYFGEGSWLTVV.

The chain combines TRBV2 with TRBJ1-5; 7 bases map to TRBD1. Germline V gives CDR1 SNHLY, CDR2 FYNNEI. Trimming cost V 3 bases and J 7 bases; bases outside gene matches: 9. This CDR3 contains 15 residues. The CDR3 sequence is CASSEGQFGGQPQHF. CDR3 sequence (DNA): TGTGCCAGCAGTGAGGGACAGTTTGGTGGGCAGCCCCAGCATTTT.